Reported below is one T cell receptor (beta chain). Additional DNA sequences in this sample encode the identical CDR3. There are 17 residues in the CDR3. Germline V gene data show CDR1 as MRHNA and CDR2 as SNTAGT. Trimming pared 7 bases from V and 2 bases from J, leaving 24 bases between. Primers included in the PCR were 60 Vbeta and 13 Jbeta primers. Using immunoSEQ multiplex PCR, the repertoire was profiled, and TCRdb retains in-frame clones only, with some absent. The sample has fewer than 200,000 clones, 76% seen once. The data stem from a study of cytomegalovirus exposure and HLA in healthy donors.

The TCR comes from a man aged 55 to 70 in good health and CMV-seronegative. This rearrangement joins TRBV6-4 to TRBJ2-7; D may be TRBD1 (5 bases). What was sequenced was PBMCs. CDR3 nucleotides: TGTGCCAGCAAAGGGGCAGAGCCCCGATCTGCTACCTACGAGCAGTACTTC. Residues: CASKGAEPRSATYEQYF.